Only a few counts were recorded for the clone carrying this TCR beta chain. Amplification of TCR alpha and beta CDR3 regions from RNA used iRepertoire nested multiplex PCR. Input was 100-400 ng of tissue mRNA or PBMC total RNA. TCRdb re-called the multiplex PCR reads with MiXCR, one entry per CDR3 protein. Among about 180,000 distinct CDR3 sequences listed, around 40% were seen once. Germline values: CDR1 SQVTM, CDR2 ANQGSEA. V dropped 1 base and J dropped 9 bases, with 10 bases sitting between them. This CDR3 is built from 12 residues. The sample comes from a study of glioma-infiltrating T cells. The sequence came from a human donor with low-grade glioma or glioblastoma, undergoing nonglioma brain surgery, or in good health (not recorded which). Material: glioma tissue, nonneoplastic brain tissue, or PBMCs (not recorded which). This sequence joins TRBV29-1 and TRBJ2-1; D is unresolved. CDR3 DNA sequence: TGCAGCGTTGAAGTGGCACTTCTTGAGCAGTTCTTC. It encodes CSVEVALLEQFF.